A single TCR beta chain is shown here with its context. The antigen is undetermined. Individual cDNA molecules were tagged with unique molecular identifiers. TCRdb itself ran the 5' RACE reads through MiXCR, one entry per CDR3 protein. The sample has roughly 120,000 distinct CDR3 sequences; under 15% are singletons. The sample is drawn from a study of early T cells in non-severe SARS-CoV-2 infection. For the study at large: Whole-blood bulk RNA, unsorted, was sequenced, and chains were unpaired.

Regarding the study as a whole: VDJdb matching favored anti-spike CD8 responses, missing private and CD4 specificities.

The CDR3 is made up of 13 amino acids. Trimming pared 6 bases from V and 8 bases from J, leaving 13 bases between. Germline CDR1 reads SGHTA; CDR2 reads FQGTGA. This TCR came from an adult who was a healthcare worker with PCR-confirmed SARS-CoV-2 infection or an uninfected control (not recorded which). Sequenced: whole blood. This chain uses TRBV7-3 with TRBJ2-2, with D hard to call. This CDR3 reads CASSPHDQGELFF. The CDR3 coding sequence is TGTGCCAGCAGTCCTCATGACCAGGGGGAGCTGTTTTTT.